This TCR beta chain was identified during a study of T cells in Graves' hyperthyroidism and ophthalmopathy. Whole-study context: Specimen type is peripheral blood, collected at initial diagnosis prior to any treatment.

This clonotype was observed a few times. There were TCR beta CDR3 regions amplified from RNA transcripts. The TCR CDR3 was amplified in a first-round RT-PCR using the HTBI primer set. MiXCR, applied by TCRdb to the multiplex PCR reads, yields one record per CDR3 protein. The table includes approximately 430,000 distinct CDR3 sequences, around a sixth detected once. Patients were aged 18 to 65, had disease duration under 2 months, and had newly diagnosed hyperthyroidism. Not enrolled were patients with uncontrolled infection, other autoimmune disease, pregnancy or lactation. The V and J ends lost 4 bases and 4 bases, in that order; junction bases with no gene match: 8. In germline, CDR1 is SGHDN, CDR2 FVKESK. This CDR3 is built from 16 residues.

The clonotype was recovered from a woman in her late teens or twenties with Graves' hyperthyroidism. The sequencing sample was made of blood. The chain links TRBV14 to TRBJ1-2, with 11 bases lining up with TRBD1. The CDR3 bases are TGTGCCAGCAGCCCCTCAGGACAGGGGGCGTCCTATGGCTACACCTTC. It translates to CASSPSGQGASYGYTF.